The T cell receptor (beta chain) described here comes from a study of shared clonotypes between healthy human individuals. Germline V gene lookup returns CDR1 SGHRS and CDR2 YFSETQ. CDR3 length: 14 residues. V lost 5 bases and J 2 bases, leaving 14 bases between the germline ends. Libraries were prepared by immunoSEQ multiplex PCR; TCRdb keeps only in-frame clonotypes and omits some of them. The sample has approximately 1,000,000 clones, 70% to 80% seen once; the top ten hold more than 0.85%. The sequenced sample consisted of memory CD4+ T cells from PBMCs. Regarding subset: CD45RA-negative fraction. The V gene is TRBV5-1, the J gene TRBJ2-7; D may be TRBD2 (5 bases). The sequence came from a man in his late teens or twenties in good health. Some clones in this sample may be carry-over from other donors' samples. The CDR3: CASSLRDYTYEQYF. The CDR3 DNA sequence: TGCGCCAGCAGTTTGAGGGATTATACCTACGAGCAGTACTTC.